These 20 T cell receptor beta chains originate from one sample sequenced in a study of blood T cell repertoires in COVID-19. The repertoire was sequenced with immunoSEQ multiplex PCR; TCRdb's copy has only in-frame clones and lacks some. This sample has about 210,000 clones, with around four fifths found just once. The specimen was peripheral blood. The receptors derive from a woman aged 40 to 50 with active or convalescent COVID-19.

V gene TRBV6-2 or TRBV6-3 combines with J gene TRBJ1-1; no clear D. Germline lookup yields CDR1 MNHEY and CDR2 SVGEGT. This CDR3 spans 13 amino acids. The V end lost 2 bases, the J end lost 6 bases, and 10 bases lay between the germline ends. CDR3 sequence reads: CASSYGWGAEAFF. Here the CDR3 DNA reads TGTGCCAGCAGTTACGGTTGGGGAGCTGAAGCTTTCTTT.

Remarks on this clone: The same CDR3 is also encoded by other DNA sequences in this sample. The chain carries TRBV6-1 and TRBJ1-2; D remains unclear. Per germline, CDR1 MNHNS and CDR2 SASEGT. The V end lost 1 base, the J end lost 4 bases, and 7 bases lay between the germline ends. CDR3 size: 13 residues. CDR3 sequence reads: CASSEVGSYGYTF. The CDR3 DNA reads TGTGCCAGCAGTGAAGTCGGGAGCTATGGCTACACCTTC.

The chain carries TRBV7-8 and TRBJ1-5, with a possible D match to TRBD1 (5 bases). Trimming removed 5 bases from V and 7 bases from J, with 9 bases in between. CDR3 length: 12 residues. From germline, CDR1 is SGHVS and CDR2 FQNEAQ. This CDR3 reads CASSPRGQPQHF. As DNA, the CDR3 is TGTGCCAGCAGCCCCCGGGGGCAGCCCCAGCATTTT.

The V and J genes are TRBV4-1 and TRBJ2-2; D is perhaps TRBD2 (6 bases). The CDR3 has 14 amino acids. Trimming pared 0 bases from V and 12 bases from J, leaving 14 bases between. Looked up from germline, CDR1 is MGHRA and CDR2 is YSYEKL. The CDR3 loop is CASSQDDWGGQLFF. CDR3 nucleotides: TGCGCCAGCAGCCAAGATGATTGGGGAGGTCAGCTGTTTTTT.

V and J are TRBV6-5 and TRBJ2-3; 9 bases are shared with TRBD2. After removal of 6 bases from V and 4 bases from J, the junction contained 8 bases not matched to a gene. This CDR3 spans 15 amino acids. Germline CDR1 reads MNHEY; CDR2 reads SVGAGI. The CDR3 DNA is TGTGCCAGCAGGAAAGGGACTAGCCCCGCAGATACGCAGTATTTT. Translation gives CASRKGTSPADTQYF.

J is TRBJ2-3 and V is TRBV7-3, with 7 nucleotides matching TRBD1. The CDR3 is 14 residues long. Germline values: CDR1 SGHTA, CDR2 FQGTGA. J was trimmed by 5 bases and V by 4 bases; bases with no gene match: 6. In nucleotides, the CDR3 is TGTGCCAGCAGCTCTACAGGGGTTGGAGATACGCAGTATTTT. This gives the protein CASSSTGVGDTQYF.

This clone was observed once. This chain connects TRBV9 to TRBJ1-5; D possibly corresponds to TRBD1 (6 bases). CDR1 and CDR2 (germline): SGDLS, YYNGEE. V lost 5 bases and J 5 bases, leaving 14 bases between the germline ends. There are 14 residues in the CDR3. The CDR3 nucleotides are TGTGCCAGCAGATACCGCAGGGGACATCAGCCCCAGCATTTT. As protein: CASRYRRGHQPQHF. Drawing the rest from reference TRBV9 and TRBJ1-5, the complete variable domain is DSGVTQTPKHLITATGQRVTLRCSPRSGDLSVYWYQQSLDQGLQFLIQYYNGEERAKGNILERFSAQQFPDLHSELNLSSLELGDSALYFCASRYRRGHQPQHFGDGTRLSIL.

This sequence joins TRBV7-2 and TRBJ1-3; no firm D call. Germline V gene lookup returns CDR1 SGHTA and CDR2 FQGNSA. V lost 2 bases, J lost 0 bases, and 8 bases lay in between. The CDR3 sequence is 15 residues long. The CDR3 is CASSLFTGSGNTIYF. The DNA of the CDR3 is TGTGCCAGCAGCTTATTCACGGGCTCTGGAAACACCATATATTTT.

The CDR3 region is CASSWRGGTEGYTF. The CDR3 region has the DNA TGTGCCAGCAGCTGGCGCGGGGGCACAGAGGGCTACACCTTC. This sequence joins TRBV7-9 and TRBJ1-2, with D perhaps TRBD1 (6 bases). Between the trimmed V and J ends, which lost 4 bases and 8 bases, there was a span of 17 bases. The CDR3 has 14 residues. Germline CDR1 SEHNR, CDR2 FQNEAQ (reference sequence).

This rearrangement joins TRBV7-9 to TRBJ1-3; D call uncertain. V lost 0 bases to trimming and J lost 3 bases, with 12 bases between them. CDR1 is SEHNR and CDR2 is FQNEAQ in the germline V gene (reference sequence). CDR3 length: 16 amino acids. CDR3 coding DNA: TGTGCCAGCAGCTTAGCGCGAGGGTATCATGGAAACACCATATATTTT. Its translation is CASSLARGYHGNTIYF.

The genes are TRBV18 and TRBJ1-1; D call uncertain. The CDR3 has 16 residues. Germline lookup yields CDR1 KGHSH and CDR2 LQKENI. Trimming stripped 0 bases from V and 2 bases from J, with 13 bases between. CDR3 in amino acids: CASSPPGRSRNTEAFF. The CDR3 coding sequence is TGTGCCAGCTCACCACCCGGCAGATCTAGAAACACTGAAGCTTTCTTT.

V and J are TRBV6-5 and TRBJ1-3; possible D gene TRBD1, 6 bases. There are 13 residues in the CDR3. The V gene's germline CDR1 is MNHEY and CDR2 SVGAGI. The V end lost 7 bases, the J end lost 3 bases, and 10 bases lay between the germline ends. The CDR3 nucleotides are TGTGCCAGCAACCACAGGGATGGAAACACCATATATTTT. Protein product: CASNHRDGNTIYF.

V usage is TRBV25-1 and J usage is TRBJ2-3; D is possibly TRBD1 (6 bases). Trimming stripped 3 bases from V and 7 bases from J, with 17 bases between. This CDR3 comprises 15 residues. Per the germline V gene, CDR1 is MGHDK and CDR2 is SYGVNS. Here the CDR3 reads CASSEGRGGPNTQYF. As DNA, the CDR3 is TGTGCCAGCAGTGAGGGCAGGGGCGGACCGAATACGCAGTATTTT.

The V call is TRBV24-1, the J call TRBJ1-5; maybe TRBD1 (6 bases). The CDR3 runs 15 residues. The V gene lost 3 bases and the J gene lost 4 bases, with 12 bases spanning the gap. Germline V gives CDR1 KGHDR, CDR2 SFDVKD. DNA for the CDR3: TGTGCCACCAGTGATGCAGACAGGCTGAATCAGCCCCAGCATTTT. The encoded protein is CATSDADRLNQPQHF.

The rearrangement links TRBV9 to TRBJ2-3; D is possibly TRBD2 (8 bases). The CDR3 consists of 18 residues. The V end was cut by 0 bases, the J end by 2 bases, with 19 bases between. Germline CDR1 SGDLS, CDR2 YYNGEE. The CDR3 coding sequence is TGTGCCAGCAGCGTAGCGGGGGGGACAGAATTTTACACAGATACGCAGTATTTT. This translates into CASSVAGGTEFYTDTQYF.

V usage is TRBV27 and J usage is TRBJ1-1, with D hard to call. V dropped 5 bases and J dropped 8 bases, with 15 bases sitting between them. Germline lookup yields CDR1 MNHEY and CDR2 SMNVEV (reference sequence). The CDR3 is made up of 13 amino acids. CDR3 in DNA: TGTGCCAGCAGTGAGTCTGACATTAACGAAGCTTTCTTT. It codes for CASSESDINEAFF.

Here the CDR3 DNA reads TGTGCCAGCAGCTTCTACAAAATCGGGACAGTTGCCTATGGCTACACCTTC. Its protein is CASSFYKIGTVAYGYTF. The V gene is TRBV5-6, the J gene TRBJ1-2; 7 nucleotides line up with TRBD1. Trimming cost V 2 bases and J 4 bases; bases outside gene matches: 14. The CDR3 covers 17 residues. Germline V gene lookup returns CDR1 SGHDT and CDR2 YYEEEE.

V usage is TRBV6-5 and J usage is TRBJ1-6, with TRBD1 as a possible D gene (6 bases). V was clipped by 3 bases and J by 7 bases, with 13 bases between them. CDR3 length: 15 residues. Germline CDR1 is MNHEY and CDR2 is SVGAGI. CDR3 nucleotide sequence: TGTGCCAGCAGTTATAACAGGGTTCGGAATTCACCCCTCCACTTT. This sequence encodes CASSYNRVRNSPLHF.

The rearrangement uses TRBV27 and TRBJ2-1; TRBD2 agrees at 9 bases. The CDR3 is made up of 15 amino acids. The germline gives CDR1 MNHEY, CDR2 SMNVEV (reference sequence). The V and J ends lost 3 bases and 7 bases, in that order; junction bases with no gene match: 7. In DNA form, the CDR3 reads TGTGCCAGCAGTTTTCCGGGACTAGCTCTGAATGAGCAGTTCTTC. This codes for CASSFPGLALNEQFF.

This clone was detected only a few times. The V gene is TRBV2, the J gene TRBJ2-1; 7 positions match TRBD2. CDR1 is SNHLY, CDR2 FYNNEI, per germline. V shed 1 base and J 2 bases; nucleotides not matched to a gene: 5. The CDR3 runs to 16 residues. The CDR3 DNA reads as TGTGCCAGCAGTGAAGATGCGGGAGCAACCTACAATGAGCAGTTCTTC. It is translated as CASSEDAGATYNEQFF. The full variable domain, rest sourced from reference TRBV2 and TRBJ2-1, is EPEVTQTPSHQVTQMGQEVILRCVPISNHLYFYWYRQILGQKVEFLVSFYNNEISEKSEIFDDQFSVERPDGSNFTLKIRSTKLEDSAMYFCASSEDAGATYNEQFFGPGTRLTVL.